This is a list of T cell receptor beta chains from one sample in a study of beta chain features in type 1 diabetes. Assay used: immunoSEQ multiplex PCR; TCRdb lists only in-frame clones, some missing. The sample includes about 330,000 clones, approximately 10% of them seen just once. The sequenced material came from naive CD4+ T cells from blood. All receptors derive from a woman aged 30 to 39 in good health. The CDR3 runs from the conserved cysteine through the conserved F or W. A D gene is named only where the DNA matches it firmly. Some rows mark clone size as missing; the rest say once, few, many or name a class of expanded clone.

d_call,j_call,clone_size,v_call,cdr3_length,cdr3_aa,cdr3_nt
.,TRBJ2-3,few,TRBV7-2,13,CASSLAATDTQYF,TGTGCCAGCAGCTTGGCGGCCACAGATACGCAGTATTTT
TRBD1,TRBJ1-4,few,TRBV4-2,19,CASSPPRGQGARTNEKLFF,TGTGCCAGCAGCCCCCCTCGGGGCCAGGGGGCGAGAACTAATGAAAAACTGTTTTTT
TRBD2,TRBJ2-1,.,TRBV29-1,16,CSVVSVRTSGGNEQFF,TGCAGCGTTGTAAGTGTCCGCACTAGCGGAGGGAATGAGCAGTTCTTC
TRBD2,TRBJ2-4,few,TRBV27,16,CASSTSLGGVKNIQYF,TGTGCCAGCAGTACCTCCTTGGGAGGGGTCAAAAACATTCAGTACTTC
.,TRBJ2-1,few,TRBV7-9,14,CASSFFLGSGEQFF,TGTGCCAGCAGCTTCTTCTTAGGAAGCGGTGAGCAGTTCTTC
TRBD1,TRBJ1-2,few,TRBV29-1,14,CSVDTRDRGFGYTF,TGCAGCGTTGATACCCGGGACAGGGGTTTTGGCTACACCTTC
.,TRBJ2-7,once,TRBV28,15,CASSNPSRQTYEQYF,TGTGCCAGCAGTAACCCCTCCAGACAGACCTACGAGCAGTACTTC
.,TRBJ1-4,.,TRBV5-4,14,CASSSGGVFEKLFF,TGTGCCAGCAGCTCTGGGGGGGTATTTGAAAAACTGTTTTTT
TRBD1,TRBJ2-5,.,TRBV18,16,CASSPATGGVRETQYF,TGTGCCAGCTCACCGGCCACAGGGGGCGTCAGGGAGACCCAGTACTTC
.,TRBJ2-1,few,TRBV5-4,15,CASSAPGQDYNEQFF,TGTGCCAGCAGCGCGCCGGGACAAGACTACAATGAGCAGTTCTTC
TRBD1,TRBJ2-5,few,TRBV28,15,CASSRAGTGMGTQYF,TGTGCCAGCAGTCGGGCCGGGACAGGGATGGGGACCCAGTACTTC
TRBD2,TRBJ2-1,.,TRBV23-1,16,CASSQSTSGAYNEQFF,TGCGCCAGCAGTCAATCAACTAGCGGGGCCTACAATGAGCAGTTCTTC
TRBD1,TRBJ2-4,.,TRBV2,15,CASMDRGHLYGIQYF,TGTGCCAGCATGGACAGGGGGCATCTATACGGCATTCAGTACTTC
.,TRBJ1-2,.,TRBV28,14,CASSSTAGAHGYTF,TGTGCCAGCAGTTCGACCGCGGGGGCGCATGGCTACACCTTC
TRBD2,TRBJ2-5,.,TRBV28,16,CASRSPSGRAEETQYF,TGTGCCAGCAGGTCCCCTAGCGGGAGGGCCGAGGAGACCCAGTACTTC
TRBD1,TRBJ2-5,few,TRBV29-1,14,CSVGRTGYQETQYF,TGCAGCGTTGGAAGGACAGGCTACCAAGAGACCCAGTACTTC
TRBD1,TRBJ1-5,few,TRBV7-9,16,CASSLGQGAINQPQHF,TGTGCCAGCAGCTTAGGACAGGGGGCGATAAATCAGCCCCAGCATTTT
.,TRBJ1-2,few,TRBV7-9,14,CASSLSPGEYGYTF,TGTGCCAGCAGCTTATCCCCGGGGGAATATGGCTACACCTTC
.,TRBJ2-7,.,TRBV7-3,13,CASSAIAVDEQYF,TGTGCCAGCAGCGCAATAGCAGTCGACGAGCAGTACTTC
TRBD2,TRBJ2-1,.,TRBV6-5,13,CASTRLAGGEQFF,TGTGCCAGCACACGGCTAGCGGGAGGTGAGCAGTTCTTC
.,TRBJ2-7,few,TRBV27,14,CASSLQAGTYEQYF,TGTGCCAGCAGTTTACAGGCGGGGACCTACGAGCAGTACTTC
TRBD2,TRBJ2-5,.,TRBV29-1,13,CSVGGLVEETQYF,TGCAGCGTAGGGGGACTAGTTGAAGAGACCCAGTACTTC
TRBD1,TRBJ1-1,few,TRBV5-1,15,CASSLVGQGNTEAFF,TGCGCCAGCAGCTTGGTGGGACAGGGGAACACTGAAGCTTTCTTT
.,TRBJ2-1,few,TRBV28,13,CASSSNAYNEQFF,TGTGCCAGCAGTTCCAATGCGTACAATGAGCAGTTCTTC
TRBD1,TRBJ1-5,few,TRBV6-1,17,CASSAQTGTIGNQPQHF,TGTGCCAGCAGTGCCCAGACAGGGACCATAGGCAATCAGCCCCAGCATTTT
TRBD2,TRBJ2-1,.,TRBV19,15,CASSITSVASGEQFF,TGTGCCAGTAGTATAACTAGCGTGGCCTCGGGTGAGCAGTTCTTC
.,TRBJ2-7,.,TRBV7-9,14,CASSLAGSPYEQYF,TGTGCCAGCAGCTTAGCGGGCAGTCCCTACGAGCAGTACTTC
.,TRBJ1-4,few,TRBV28,15,CASSPGTAGNEKLFF,TGTGCCAGCAGCCCCGGTACAGCAGGAAATGAAAAACTGTTTTTT
TRBD2,TRBJ2-5,few,TRBV11-2,16,CASSRLGGRGAETQYF,TGTGCCAGCAGTAGACTTGGCGGGAGGGGCGCAGAGACCCAGTACTTC
.,TRBJ1-1,few,TRBV25-1,15,CASSELGGGYTEAFF,TGTGCCAGCAGTGAATTAGGGGGTGGGTACACTGAAGCTTTCTTT
TRBD1,TRBJ2-1,.,TRBV6-5,15,CASSWDRGSYNEQFF,TGTGCCAGCAGTTGGGACAGGGGTTCCTACAATGAGCAGTTCTTC
.,TRBJ2-7,.,TRBV9,14,CASSVGGESLEQYF,TGTGCCAGCAGCGTAGGTGGGGAGTCACTTGAGCAGTACTTC
.,TRBJ2-1,few,TRBV11-2,18,CASSLEDPGLGSYNEQFF,TGTGCCAGCAGCTTAGAAGATCCGGGACTCGGCTCCTACAATGAGCAGTTCTTC
.,TRBJ2-1,.,TRBV9,16,CASSFGSPSSYNEQFF,TGTGCCAGCAGCTTCGGGAGCCCCAGCTCCTACAATGAGCAGTTCTTC
.,TRBJ2-1,.,TRBV5-6,16,CASSILTGIRYNEQFF,TGTGCCAGCAGCATATTAACAGGGATTCGCTACAATGAGCAGTTCTTC
TRBD2,TRBJ2-3,few,TRBV7-2,14,CASRYGLAADTQYF,TGTGCCAGCAGATACGGACTAGCGGCAGATACGCAGTATTTT
.,TRBJ2-5,.,TRBV14,13,CASSQGLRETQYF,TGTGCCAGCAGCCAAGGGTTGCGAGAGACCCAGTACTTC
.,TRBJ2-5,.,TRBV11-3,13,CASSSSVGETQYF,TGTGCCAGCAGCTCTTCCGTCGGGGAGACCCAGTACTTC
TRBD1,TRBJ1-2,.,TRBV6-5,16,CASSYSGTGTGYGYTF,TGTGCCAGCAGTTATTCCGGGACAGGGACGGGCTATGGCTACACCTTC
TRBD1,TRBJ2-5,few,TRBV5-1,15,CASSLEAGGTETQYF,TGCGCCAGCAGCTTGGAGGCAGGGGGCACAGAGACCCAGTACTTC
.,TRBJ2-5,few,TRBV21-1,13,CASSKDRGKTQYF,TGTGCCAGCAGCAAAGACAGGGGAAAGACCCAGTACTTC
TRBD2,TRBJ2-5,.,TRBV30,15,CAWSRGASGIETQYF,TGTGCCTGGAGTAGGGGGGCTAGCGGGATAGAGACCCAGTACTTC
TRBD1,TRBJ2-1,.,TRBV6-1,15,CASSALGQTYNEQFF,TGTGCCAGCAGTGCCCTGGGACAGACCTACAATGAGCAGTTCTTC
TRBD1,TRBJ1-2,.,TRBV4-1,14,CASSQEFRGHGYTF,TGCGCCAGCAGCCAAGAATTCAGGGGGCACGGCTACACCTTC